Shown below are 2 T cell receptor beta chains from a single sample sequenced in a study of sequential checkpoint blockade in melanoma (dated by TCRdb to the late 2010s). Preparation of the library involved the immunoSEQ multiplex PCR assay. TCRdb limited this immuneACCESS table to in-frame rearrangements with V and J called. A share of clones is missing; checked studies link under half to unresolved V genes, and the rest is unexplained. The sample records about 5,000 clones, around three quarters of which are singletons. About 25% of the sample rests with the top ten. The intended sense of this specimen's treatment or condition label: randomized to nivolumab then ipilimumab (arm A) or the reverse (arm B). The sequenced sample was CD8+ T cells sorted from blood (inferred from file names), obtained from a patient given nivolumab and ipilimumab in sequence. The receptors originated from a human donor with melanoma.

This chain links TRBV15 with TRBJ2-1, with unresolved D. V dropped 8 bases and J dropped 7 bases, with 15 bases sitting between them. CDR1 is LNHNV and CDR2 is YYDKDF in the germline V gene (reference sequence). This CDR3 region has 13 residues. CDR3 sequence (DNA): TGTGCCACCCTTAGTTTCGAGCGTAATGAGCAGTTCTTC. It specifies CATLSFERNEQFF.

J is TRBJ1-1 and V is TRBV9; 8 bases match TRBD1. This CDR3 is built from 19 residues. Germline V gives CDR1 SGDLS, CDR2 YYNGEE. V gave up 0 bases and J gave up 3 bases; unmatched junction bases: 16. The CDR3 DNA follows: TGTGCCAGCAGCGTAGGTACCAGAGGTTTGACAGGGGCCGACACTGAAGCTTTCTTT. This gives the protein CASSVGTRGLTGADTEAFF.